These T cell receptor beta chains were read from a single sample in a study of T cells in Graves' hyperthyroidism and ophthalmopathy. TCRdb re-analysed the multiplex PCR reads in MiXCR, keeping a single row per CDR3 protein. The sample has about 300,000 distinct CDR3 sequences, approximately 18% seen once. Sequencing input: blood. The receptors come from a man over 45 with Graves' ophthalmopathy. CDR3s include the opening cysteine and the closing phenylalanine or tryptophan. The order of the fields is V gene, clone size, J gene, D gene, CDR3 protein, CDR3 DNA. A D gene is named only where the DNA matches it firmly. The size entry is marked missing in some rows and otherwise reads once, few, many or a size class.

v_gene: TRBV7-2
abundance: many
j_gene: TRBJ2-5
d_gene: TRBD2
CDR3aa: CASSRQAGGRETQYF
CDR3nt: TGTGCCAGCAGCCGCCAAGCGGGAGGTCGAGAGACCCAGTACTTC

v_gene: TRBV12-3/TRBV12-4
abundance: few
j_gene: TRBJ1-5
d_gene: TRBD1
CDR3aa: CASSWGQLNQPQHF
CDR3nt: TGTGCCAGCAGTTGGGGACAGCTCAATCAGCCCCAGCATTTT

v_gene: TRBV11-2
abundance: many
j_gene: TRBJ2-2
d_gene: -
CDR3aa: CASSPFTGLGELFF
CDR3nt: TGTGCCAGCAGCCCATTCACAGGGCTCGGGGAGCTGTTTTTT

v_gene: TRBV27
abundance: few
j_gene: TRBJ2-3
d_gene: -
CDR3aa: CASSFSPTDTQYF
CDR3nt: TGTGCCAGCAGTTTCTCCCCTACAGATACGCAGTATTTT

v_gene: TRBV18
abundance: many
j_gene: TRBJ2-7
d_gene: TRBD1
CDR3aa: CASSPQGAGYEQYF
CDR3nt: TGTGCCAGCTCACCACAGGGGGCTGGCTACGAGCAGTACTTC

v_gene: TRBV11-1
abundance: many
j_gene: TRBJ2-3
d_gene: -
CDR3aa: CASRDGSTDTQYF
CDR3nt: TGTGCCAGCAGAGACGGGAGCACAGATACGCAGTATTTT

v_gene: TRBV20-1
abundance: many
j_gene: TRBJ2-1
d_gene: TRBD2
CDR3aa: CSAREGTSVYNEQFF
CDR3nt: TGCAGTGCTAGAGAGGGGACTAGCGTATACAATGAGCAGTTCTTC

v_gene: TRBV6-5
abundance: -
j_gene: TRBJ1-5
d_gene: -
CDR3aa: CASSYGTKNQPQHF
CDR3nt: TGTGCCAGCAGTTACGGGACAAAGAATCAGCCCCAGCATTTT

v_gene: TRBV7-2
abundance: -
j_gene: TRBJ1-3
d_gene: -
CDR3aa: CASSLERGDTIYF
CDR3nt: TGTGCCAGCAGCTTAGAGCGGGGAGACACCATATATTTT

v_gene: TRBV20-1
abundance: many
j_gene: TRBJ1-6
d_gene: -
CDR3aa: CSARVNRANSPLHF
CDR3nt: TGCAGTGCTAGAGTAAACAGGGCTAATTCACCCCTCCACTTT

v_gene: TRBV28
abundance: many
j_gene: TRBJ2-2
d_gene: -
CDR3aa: CASLAAERSGELFF
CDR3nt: TGTGCCAGCTTGGCGGCGGAGCGGTCCGGGGAGCTGTTTTTT

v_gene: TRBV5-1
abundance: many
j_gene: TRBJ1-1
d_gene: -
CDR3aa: CASSLEAAQNTEAFF
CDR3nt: TGCGCCAGCAGCTTGGAAGCAGCTCAAAACACTGAAGCTTTCTTT

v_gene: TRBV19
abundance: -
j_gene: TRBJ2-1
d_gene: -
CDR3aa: CASTFPGKNEQFF
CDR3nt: TGTGCCAGTACATTCCCGGGGAAGAATGAGCAGTTCTTC

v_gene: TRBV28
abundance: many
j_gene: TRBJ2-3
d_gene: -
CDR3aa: CATYKLGGRTDTQYF
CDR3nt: TGTGCCACCTATAAACTAGGCGGCCGCACAGATACGCAGTATTTT

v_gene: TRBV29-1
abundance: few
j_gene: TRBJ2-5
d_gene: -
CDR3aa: CSAFNRVGRKLQETQYF
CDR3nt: TGCAGCGCATTCAATAGAGTAGGCCGAAAACTTCAAGAGACCCAGTACTTC

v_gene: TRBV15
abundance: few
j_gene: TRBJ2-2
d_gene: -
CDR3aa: CATSYTGELFF
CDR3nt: TGTGCCACCAGCTACACCGGGGAGCTGTTTTTT

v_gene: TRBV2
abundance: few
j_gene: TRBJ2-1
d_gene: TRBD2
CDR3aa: CASGGSGDNYNEQFF
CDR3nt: TGTGCCAGCGGCGGTAGCGGGGATAACTACAATGAGCAGTTCTTC

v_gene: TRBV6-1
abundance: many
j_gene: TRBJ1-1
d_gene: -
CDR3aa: CASSYISVEPTEAFF
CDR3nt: TGTGCCAGCAGTTATATATCGGTCGAACCCACTGAAGCTTTCTTT

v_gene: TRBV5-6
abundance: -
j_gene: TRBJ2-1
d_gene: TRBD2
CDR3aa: CASSIGTSGFSEQFF
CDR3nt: TGTGCCAGCAGCATCGGGACTAGCGGGTTTTCTGAGCAGTTCTTC

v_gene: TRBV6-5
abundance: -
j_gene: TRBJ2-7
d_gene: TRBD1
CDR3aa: CASSYSTGGHYEQYF
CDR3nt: TGTGCCAGCAGTTACTCGACAGGGGGCCACTACGAGCAGTACTTC